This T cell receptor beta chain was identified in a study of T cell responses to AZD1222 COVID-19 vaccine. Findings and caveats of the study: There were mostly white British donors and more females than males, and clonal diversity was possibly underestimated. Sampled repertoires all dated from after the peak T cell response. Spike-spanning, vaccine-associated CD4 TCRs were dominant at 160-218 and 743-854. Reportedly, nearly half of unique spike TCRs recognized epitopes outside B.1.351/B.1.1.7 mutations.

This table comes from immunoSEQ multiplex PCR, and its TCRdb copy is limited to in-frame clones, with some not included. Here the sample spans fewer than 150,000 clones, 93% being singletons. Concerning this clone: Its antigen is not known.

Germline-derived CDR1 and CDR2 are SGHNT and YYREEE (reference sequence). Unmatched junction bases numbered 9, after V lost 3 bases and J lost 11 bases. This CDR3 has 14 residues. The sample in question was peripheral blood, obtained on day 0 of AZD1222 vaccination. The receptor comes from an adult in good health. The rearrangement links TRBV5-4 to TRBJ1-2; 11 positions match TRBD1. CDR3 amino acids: CASSSGTGGFRYTF. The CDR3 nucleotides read TGTGCCAGCAGCTCCGGGACAGGGGGATTTAGGTACACCTTC.